These 9 T cell receptor beta chains share one sample of origin, sequenced in a study of T cells in Graves' hyperthyroidism and ophthalmopathy. Amplification of TCR beta CDR3 regions used RNA as the template. The HTBI primer set was used in a first-round RT-PCR of the TCR CDR3. In TCRdb, the multiplex PCR reads were re-called with MiXCR into one record per CDR3 protein. The table has under 400,000 distinct CDR3 sequences, approximately 16% seen once. Sequenced sample: blood. These receptors all come from a woman aged 60-75 years with Graves' ophthalmopathy.

The sample holds many counts of this clonotype. This sequence joins TRBV28 and TRBJ2-7; possibly TRBD1 or TRBD2 for D (6 bases each). The length of the CDR3 is 16 residues. Per the germline V gene, CDR1 is MDHEN and CDR2 is SYDVKM. V was cut by 6 bases and J by 0 bases, with 18 bases left in between. CDR3 in amino acids: CASRGGKWRDSYEQYF. CDR3 DNA: TGTGCCAGCAGAGGGGGGAAGTGGCGGGACTCCTACGAGCAGTACTTC.

The count of this clonotype is one. V gene TRBV5-1 combines with J gene TRBJ2-7; 10 bases align to TRBD1. Germline values: CDR1 SGHRS, CDR2 YFSETQ. The J segment lost 0 bases and the V segment lost 2 bases, leaving 5 bases of the junction unmatched. This CDR3 comprises 16 residues. The CDR3 DNA is TGCGCCAGCAGCTTCTCCGGGACAGGGGTCTCCTACGAGCAGTACTTC. Encoded protein: CASSFSGTGVSYEQYF.

This clonotype was counted ten times or more. The gene calls are TRBV6-2 or TRBV6-3 and TRBJ2-7; tentative D call: TRBD2 (6 bases). This CDR3 comprises 17 residues. The germline V gene encodes CDR1 MNHEY and CDR2 SVGEGT. V was clipped by 7 bases and J by 2 bases, with 24 bases between them. CDR3 in amino acids: CASTLKGGTPPTYEQYF. CDR3 nucleotides: TGTGCCAGCACCCTCAAGGGCGGGACCCCCCCCACCTACGAGCAGTACTTC.

This clonotype appeared many times. J is TRBJ2-7 and V is TRBV2; possible D gene TRBD2, 6 bases. This CDR3 region has 15 residues. Trimming took off 2 bases at V and 5 bases at J, with 16 bases between the two ends. Germline loops: CDR1 SNHLY, CDR2 FYNNEI. The CDR3 reads CASSENLAGPHEQYF. The CDR3, as DNA: TGTGCCAGCAGTGAAAATTTGGCGGGACCTCACGAGCAGTACTTC. Full variable domain (remainder filled in from reference TRBV2 and TRBJ2-7): EPEVTQTPSHQVTQMGQEVILRCVPISNHLYFYWYRQILGQKVEFLVSFYNNEISEKSEIFDDQFSVERPDGSNFTLKIRSTKLEDSAMYFCASSENLAGPHEQYFGPGTRLTVT.

The table lists this clonotype with a few counts. The chain employs TRBV5-1 and TRBJ2-1, with D possibly called TRBD1 or TRBD2 (5 bases each). Trimming removed 0 bases from V and 0 bases from J, with 10 bases in between. CDR1 is SGHRS and CDR2 is YFSETQ in the germline V gene. CDR3 size: 16 residues. The CDR3 loop is CASSLAEGSSYNEQFF. CDR3 in DNA: TGCGCCAGCAGCTTGGCCGAGGGGAGCTCCTACAATGAGCAGTTCTTC.

This chain connects TRBV19 to TRBJ1-5, with D hard to call. This CDR3 contains 15 residues. Germline values: CDR1 LNHDA, CDR2 SQIVND (reference sequence). Trimming cost V 7 bases and J 0 bases, with 13 bases left between them. The CDR3 nucleotides read TGTGCCAGTACTTCAACATCGTATAGCAATCAGCCCCAGCATTTT. This sequence encodes CASTSTSYSNQPQHF.

The chain couples TRBV28 to TRBJ2-1; 12 nucleotides align to TRBD2. Germline V gene data show CDR1 as MDHEN and CDR2 as SYDVKM. V lost 5 bases, J lost 7 bases, and 3 bases stayed unmatched. This CDR3 is 14 amino acids long. Here the CDR3 reads CASSTGTSGNEQFF. The DNA of the CDR3 is TGTGCCAGCAGTACCGGGACTAGCGGGAATGAGCAGTTCTTC.

This clonotype was observed many times. V is TRBV20-1 and J is TRBJ2-1; D possibly uses TRBD1 or TRBD2 (5 bases each). The V gene's germline CDR1 is DFQATT and CDR2 SNEGSKA (reference sequence). Trimming removed 4 bases at V and 8 bases at J, with 18 bases between. The CDR3 runs to 14 residues. The CDR3 DNA follows: TGCAGTGCTAACCGGGACCCGACTCGGGATGAGCAGTTCTTC. Translated: CSANRDPTRDEQFF.

This clonotype was picked up many times. This CDR3 reads CASSPGQRYNEQFF. In DNA, the CDR3 is TGTGCCAGCAGCCCGGGACAGCGGTACAATGAGCAGTTCTTC. The chain has TRBV3-1 and TRBJ2-1; 7 nucleotides match TRBD1. V shed 4 bases and J 4 bases; nucleotides not matched to a gene: 4. The CDR3 has 14 residues. Per germline, CDR1 LGHDT and CDR2 YNNKEL (reference sequence).